This T cell receptor beta chain was identified in a study of blood T cells in healthy people across ages. Study-wide background: Template switching retrieved approximately one barcoded beta molecule for each two T cells.

The second PCR ran about 6 to 12 cycles with a sample-barcoded 5' primer and J-beta primers. Each of the cDNA molecules was tagged by a template-switch adaptor with 12 random nucleotides. TCRdb reprocessed the 5' RACE reads with MiXCR, giving one entry per CDR3 protein. The table lists 700,000 or so distinct CDR3 sequences, roughly two fifths of them singletons. Concerning this clonotype: What it recognizes is unknown.

Germline-derived CDR1 and CDR2 are SGHAT and FQNNGV. The CDR3 extends over 15 amino acids. After removal of 5 bases from V and 7 bases from J, the junction contained 10 bases not matched to a gene. The extraction recovered at least 5.5 micrograms of total RNA per sample. The study, taken as a whole, reports: Diversity of TCR beta per million T cells declined in a roughly linear way with age.

The receptor was isolated from a man at least 80 years old in good health. The sequenced sample was blood. The chain combines TRBV11-2 with TRBJ1-5, with 8 positions matching TRBD1. The CDR3, as DNA: TGTGCCAGCAGCGCGGACAGGGAAAACGGGCAGCCCCAGCATTTT. Translation: CASSADRENGQPQHF.